The clone carrying this T cell receptor beta chain was seen only a few times. Antigen specificity is unknown. The data stem from a study of cytomegalovirus exposure and HLA in healthy donors. Study conclusions and caveats: The study listed approximately 160 cytomegalovirus-associated TCR beta chains. TCR beta V- and J-gene trimming, according to a later analysis, was linked to a missense DCLRE1C variant.

Trimming stripped 5 bases from V and 5 bases from J, with 12 bases between. The CDR3 extends over 13 amino acids. Per the germline V gene, CDR1 is MNHNY and CDR2 is SVGAGI (reference sequence). Researchers ran the PCR with 60 Vbeta and 13 Jbeta primers. Method: immunoSEQ multiplex PCR; TCRdb's copy keeps in-frame clones and lacks some. The sample carries approximately 200,000 clones, approximately 81% recorded once. There were likely unrecorded immune exposures, though donors were nominally healthy when sampled. The chain uses TRBV6-6 and TRBJ1-1; D may be TRBD1 (6 bases). This clonotype originated in a boy aged 5-17 years in good health and CMV-seronegative. The sample consisted of PBMCs. The CDR3 DNA reads TGTGCCAGCAGTCAGGGGTCGATGACTGAAGCTTTCTTT. This translates into CASSQGSMTEAFF.